This TCR beta chain emerged from a study of identical twins. Donors were all healthy Caucasians. As for this clonotype: What it binds is not known.

TCRdb independently ran MiXCR on the 5' RACE reads; one entry per CDR3 protein. The sample yields about 240,000 distinct CDR3 sequences, roughly 13% seen once. Findings and caveats of the study: It was cross-sectional statistical analysis, not following the same donors, that the conclusions relied on. The presence of invariant MAIT and iNKT cells could partly confound analyses of zero-insertion sequences.

The CDR3 extends over 12 amino acids. The V and J ends lost 3 bases and 2 bases respectively, with 8 bases between them. Germline V gene data show CDR1 as DFQATT and CDR2 as SNEGSKA (reference sequence). The sample was also reused in another study, on yellow fever vaccine responses in identical twins.

Sequencing was performed on memory (CD45RO+) T cells sorted from blood. The TCR comes from a woman aged 18-29 years in good health. The chain is built from TRBV20-1 and TRBJ2-7, with D perhaps TRBD2 (6 bases). DNA for the CDR3: TGCAGTGCTAGGGGACTTCCCTACGAGCAGTACTTC. This translates into CSARGLPYEQYF.